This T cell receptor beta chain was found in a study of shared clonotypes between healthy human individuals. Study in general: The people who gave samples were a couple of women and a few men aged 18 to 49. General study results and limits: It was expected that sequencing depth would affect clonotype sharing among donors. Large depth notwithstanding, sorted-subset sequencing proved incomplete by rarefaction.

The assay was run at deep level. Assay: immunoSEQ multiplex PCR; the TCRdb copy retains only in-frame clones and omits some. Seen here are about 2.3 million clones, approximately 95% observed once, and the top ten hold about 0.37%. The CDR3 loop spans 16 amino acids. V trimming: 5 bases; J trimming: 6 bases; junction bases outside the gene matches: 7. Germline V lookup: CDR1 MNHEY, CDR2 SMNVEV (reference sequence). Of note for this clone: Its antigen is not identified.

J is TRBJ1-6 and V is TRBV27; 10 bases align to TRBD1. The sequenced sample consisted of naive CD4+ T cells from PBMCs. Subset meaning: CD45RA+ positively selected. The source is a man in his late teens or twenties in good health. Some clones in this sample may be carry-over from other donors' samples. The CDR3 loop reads CASSNRQGARNSPLHF. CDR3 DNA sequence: TGTGCCAGCAGTAACCGACAGGGGGCGCGTAATTCACCCCTCCACTTT.